Below are 18 T cell receptor beta chains sequenced from a single sample in a study of T cells after yellow fever vaccination. From the 5' RACE reads, TCRdb called clonotypes with MiXCR, one entry per CDR3 protein. This sample has over 300,000 distinct CDR3 sequences, with around 6.8% found just once. The source material was PBMCs, sampled approximately 40 days after the first yellow fever vaccination. The receptors here all came from a man aged 18 to 35 who received the YFV17D yellow fever vaccine.

The chain uses TRBV7-6 and TRBJ1-5; possibly TRBD1 for D (5 bases). This CDR3 has 15 amino acids. V was shortened by 6 bases and J by 5 bases, with 17 bases between the two germline ends. Germline CDR1 SGHVS, CDR2 FNYEAQ. The CDR3 protein is CASSLTAGLDQPQHF. DNA of the CDR3: TGTGCCAGCAGTTTAACGGCAGGGTTGGATCAGCCCCAGCATTTT.

In its sample, this clonotype was seen a few times. The V call is TRBV20-1, the J call TRBJ1-5, with D tentatively TRBD1 (6 bases). Trimming removed 0 bases from V and 0 bases from J, with 9 bases in between. CDR3 length: 15 amino acids. Per germline, CDR1 DFQATT and CDR2 SNEGSKA (reference sequence). The CDR3 DNA sequence: TGCAGTGCTAGAGATGAGGGGGGTAGCAATCAGCCCCAGCATTTT. Translation gives CSARDEGGSNQPQHF.

The chain recombines TRBV27 with TRBJ2-3; the match to TRBD2 covers 8 bases. CDR3 length: 15 amino acids. Germline assignment: CDR1 MNHEY and CDR2 SMNVEV (reference sequence). Germline trimming cut 7 bases from V and 0 bases from J; bases unmatched to any gene: 6. The chain's CDR3 is CASTVGGASTDTQYF. As DNA, the CDR3 is TGTGCCAGCACCGTCGGGGGGGCTAGCACAGATACGCAGTATTTT.

Only a few counts were recorded for this clonotype. The gene calls are TRBV20-1 and TRBJ2-5, with a weak D call TRBD1 (6 bases). Germline loops: CDR1 DFQATT, CDR2 SNEGSKA (reference sequence). The V and J ends lost 2 bases and 5 bases respectively, with 12 bases between them. The CDR3 is 13 amino acids. The CDR3 protein is CSARSRGPETQYF. The DNA of the CDR3 is TGCAGTGCTAGATCCAGGGGCCCCGAGACCCAGTACTTC.

A few counts support this clonotype. CDR3 sequence: CASRNRRGESPETQYF. The CDR3 region has the DNA TGTGCCAGCAGAAATCGCAGGGGGGAAAGCCCAGAGACCCAGTACTTC. J is TRBJ2-5 and V is TRBV2; D is possibly TRBD1 (7 bases). The CDR3 covers 16 residues. CDR1 is SNHLY and CDR2 is FYNNEI in the germline V gene. Trimming took 6 bases from V and 4 from J, leaving 21 bases between them.

This chain uses TRBV4-2 with TRBJ2-2; D possibly corresponds to TRBD2 (6 bases). V lost 3 bases, J lost 4 bases, and 15 bases lay in between. Germline V lookup: CDR1 LGHNA, CDR2 YNFKEQ. This CDR3 has 16 amino acids. The CDR3 loop reads CASSHVRDSLTGELFF. CDR3 bases: TGTGCCAGCAGCCACGTGCGGGACTCTCTCACCGGGGAGCTGTTTTTT.

V usage is TRBV12-5 and J usage is TRBJ2-7; D uncertain. The V gene lost 6 bases and the J gene lost 1 base, with 13 bases spanning the gap. The CDR3 extends over 14 amino acids. Germline lookup yields CDR1 LGHNT and CDR2 FRNRAP. The CDR3 sequence is CASGPTSGSYEQYF. The CDR3 DNA is TGTGCTAGTGGCCCCACCTCAGGTTCCTACGAGCAGTACTTC.

In its sample, this clonotype was seen a few times. The chain joins TRBV5-1 to TRBJ1-4, with D maybe TRBD1 (6 bases). Trimming took off 9 bases at V and 6 bases at J, with 15 bases between the two ends. The CDR3 spans 13 residues. Germline V CDR1 and CDR2: SGHRS, YFSETQ. CDR3 in amino acids: CATGQSPDEKLFF. CDR3 nucleotides: TGCGCCACCGGACAGTCGCCGGATGAAAAACTGTTTTTT. Supplemented by reference TRBV5-1 and TRBJ1-4, the full variable domain reads KAGVTQTPRYLIKTRGQQVTLSCSPISGHRSVSWYQQTPGQGLQFLFEYFSETQRNKGNFPGRFSGRQFSNSRSEMNVSTLELGDSALYLCATGQSPDEKLFFGSGTQLSVL.

This clonotype was seen repeatedly, ten times or more. The chain has TRBV5-1 and TRBJ2-4, with D tentatively TRBD2 (5 bases). This CDR3 region has 14 residues. Germline values: CDR1 SGHRS, CDR2 YFSETQ. Trimming removed 3 bases from V and 7 bases from J, with 14 bases in between. The CDR3 bases are TGCGCCAGCAGCTCGGTTGGGGAGATGAACATTCAGTACTTC. Protein product: CASSSVGEMNIQYF.

This clonotype was seen a few times. The V call is TRBV11-1, the J call TRBJ2-5, with TRBD2 as a possible D gene (7 bases). Trimming removed 2 bases from V and 0 bases from J, with 19 bases in between. Germline CDR1 reads SGHAT; CDR2 reads FQDESV (reference sequence). This CDR3 is built from 18 residues. CDR3 DNA sequence: TGTGCCAGCAGCTTAACGGGGGGCCTTACGACGTACCAAGAGACCCAGTACTTC. Amino acids: CASSLTGGLTTYQETQYF.

The V and J genes are TRBV6-5 and TRBJ2-1; D unresolved. V lost 2 bases and J lost 9, with 11 bases in between. CDR1 is MNHEY and CDR2 is SVGAGI in the germline V gene. This CDR3 contains 13 residues. The CDR3 protein is CASSYGNGREQFF. For the CDR3, the DNA is TGTGCCAGCAGTTACGGTAACGGCCGTGAGCAGTTCTTC.

CDR3 region: CSARDRQGAGGYTF. As DNA, the CDR3 is TGCAGTGCTAGAGATCGACAGGGGGCGGGAGGCTACACCTTC. The gene calls are TRBV20-1 and TRBJ1-2; 10 nucleotides match TRBD1. Germline CDR1 and CDR2: DFQATT and SNEGSKA (reference sequence). V gave up 0 bases and J gave up 8 bases; unmatched junction bases: 6. This CDR3 has 14 residues.

In its sample, this clonotype was seen a few times. The J gene is TRBJ2-2, the V gene TRBV28; D not resolved. Trimming left V 7 bases short and J 5 bases short, with 8 bases between. The CDR3 has 12 residues. Germline V gene lookup returns CDR1 MDHEN and CDR2 SYDVKM. Here the CDR3 reads CASIGYTGELFF. The DNA of the CDR3 is TGTGCCAGCATTGGGTATACCGGGGAGCTGTTTTTT. Full variable domain (outside the CDR3, taken from reference TRBV28 and TRBJ2-2): DVKVTQSSRYLVKRTGEKVFLECVQDMDHENMFWYRQDPGLGLRLIYFSYDVKMKEKGDIPEGYSVSREKKERFSLILESASTNQTSMYLCASIGYTGELFFGEGSRLTVL.

The chain carries TRBV11-2 and TRBJ1-1; D remains unclear. The CDR3 length is 15 residues. The V gene lost 1 base and the J gene lost 1 base, with 10 bases spanning the gap. CDR1 and CDR2 from the germline V gene are SGHAT and FQNNGV. CDR3 loop: CASSLVWQQNTEAFF. The CDR3 DNA is TGTGCCAGCAGCTTAGTTTGGCAGCAGAACACTGAAGCTTTCTTT.

This clonotype was seen a few times. The chain joins TRBV7-9 to TRBJ2-6; D unresolved. Germline V gene lookup returns CDR1 SEHNR and CDR2 FQNEAQ (reference sequence). Trimming pared 1 base from V and 0 bases from J, leaving 10 bases between. The CDR3 runs 17 residues. CDR3 nucleotide sequence: TGTGCCAGCAGCTTAGGGTTGGGGATCTCTGGGGCCAACGTCCTGACTTTC. Translating it yields CASSLGLGISGANVLTF.

The chain carries TRBV5-1 and TRBJ1-1, with D possibly matching TRBD1 (6 bases). This CDR3 is 15 amino acids long. V was clipped by 3 bases and J by 0 bases, with 12 bases between them. Germline lookup yields CDR1 SGHRS and CDR2 YFSETQ. CDR3 in DNA: TGCGCCAGCAGCTCAGGGGTCGGGGTGAACACTGAAGCTTTCTTT. The encoded protein is CASSSGVGVNTEAFF. The full variable domain, completed using reference TRBV5-1 and TRBJ1-1, is KAGVTQTPRYLIKTRGQQVTLSCSPISGHRSVSWYQQTPGQGLQFLFEYFSETQRNKGNFPGRFSGRQFSNSRSEMNVSTLELGDSALYLCASSSGVGVNTEAFFGQGTRLTVV.

This clonotype was counted between two and nine times. The genes are TRBV29-1 and TRBJ2-7; D is undetermined. The CDR3 length is 14 residues. Germline CDR1 SQVTM, CDR2 ANQGSEA. V gave up 1 base and J gave up 0 bases, with 10 bases separating them. DNA for the CDR3: TGCAGCGTTGAAGTGCCTCTGAGCTCCTACGAGCAGTACGTC. Translation gives CSVEVPLSSYEQYV.

This clonotype was seen many times. The chain employs TRBV5-5 and TRBJ2-3, with D possibly called TRBD1 or TRBD2 (5 bases each). The germline gives CDR1 SGHKS, CDR2 YYEKEE (reference sequence). Trimming pared 7 bases from V and 2 bases from J, leaving 11 bases between. The CDR3 runs 13 residues. The CDR3 protein is CASLGVVTDTQYF. CDR3 bases: TGTGCCAGCTTGGGGGTAGTCACAGATACGCAGTATTTT.